This T cell receptor (beta chain) was observed in a study of T cell clonality in common variable immunodeficiency. Study outcomes and limitations: CVID patient heterogeneity limited repertoire-clinical complication correlations. TCRbeta clonality was increased in CVID versus healthy controls. What drives increased CVID clonality needs T cell subpopulation sequencing.

This CDR3 is 13 amino acids long. CDR1 LNHDA and CDR2 SQIVND come from the germline V gene (reference sequence). V dropped 6 bases and J dropped 1 base, with 8 bases sitting between them. The assay was immunoSEQ multiplex PCR, and TCRdb's table has in-frame clones only and misses some. The sample shows roughly 60,000 clones, no singletons; the ten largest hold 1.6%. Patients and controls were mostly of Caucasian heritage. This clone has ten or more counts. What it binds is not known. The sequence runs out 3 residues before the end of the CDR3; the remainder is reconstructed from the germline J gene. The sample taken for sequencing was peripheral blood mononuclear cells. The rearrangement joins TRBV19 to TRBJ2-3; possibly TRBD2 for D (5 bases). The TCR was taken from a person aged 18-70 years in good health. CDR3 in amino acids: CASRFSGTDTQYF. The CDR3 DNA, read in part, is TGTGCCAGTAGGTTTAGCGGCACAGATACG.